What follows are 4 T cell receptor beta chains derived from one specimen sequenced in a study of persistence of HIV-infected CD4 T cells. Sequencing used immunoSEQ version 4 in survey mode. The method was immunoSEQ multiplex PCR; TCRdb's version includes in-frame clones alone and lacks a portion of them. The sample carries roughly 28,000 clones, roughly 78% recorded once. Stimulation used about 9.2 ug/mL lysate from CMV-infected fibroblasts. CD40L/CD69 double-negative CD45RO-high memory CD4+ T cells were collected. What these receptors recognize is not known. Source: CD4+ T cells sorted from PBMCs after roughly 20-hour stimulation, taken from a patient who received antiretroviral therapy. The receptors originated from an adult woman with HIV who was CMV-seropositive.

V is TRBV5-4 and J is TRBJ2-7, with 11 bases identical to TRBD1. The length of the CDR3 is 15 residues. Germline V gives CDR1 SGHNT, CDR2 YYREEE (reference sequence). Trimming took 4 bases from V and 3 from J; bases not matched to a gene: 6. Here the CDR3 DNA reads TGTGCCAGCAGCAGTACCGGGACAGGGGGCTACGAGCAGTACTTC. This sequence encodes CASSSTGTGGYEQYF.

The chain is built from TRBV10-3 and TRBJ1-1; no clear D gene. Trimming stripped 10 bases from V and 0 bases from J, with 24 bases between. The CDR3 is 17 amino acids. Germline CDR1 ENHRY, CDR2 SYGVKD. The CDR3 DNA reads TGTGCCACTACCGGGCGAGCCAACTCCAACATGAACACTGAAGCTTTCTTT. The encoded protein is CATTGRANSNMNTEAFF.

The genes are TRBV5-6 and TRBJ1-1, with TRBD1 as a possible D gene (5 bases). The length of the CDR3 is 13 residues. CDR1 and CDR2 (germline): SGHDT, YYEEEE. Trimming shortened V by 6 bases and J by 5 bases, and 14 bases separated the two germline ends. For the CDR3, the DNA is TGTGCCAGCACCCCAGACAGAAGGACTGAAGCTTTCTTT. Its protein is CASTPDRRTEAFF.

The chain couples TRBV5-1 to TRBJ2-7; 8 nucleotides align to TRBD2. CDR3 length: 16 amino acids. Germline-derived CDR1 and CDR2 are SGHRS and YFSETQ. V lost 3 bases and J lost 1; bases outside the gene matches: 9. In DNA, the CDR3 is TGCGCCAGCAGCTCAGGCCGGCTAGCGGGTTCCTACGAGCAGTACTTC. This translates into CASSSGRLAGSYEQYF.